This record looks at one T cell receptor beta chain sequence and its context. What it binds is unknown. These data originate in a study of tumor-infiltrating lymphocytes in primary liver carcinoma. The overall study: Recorded tumor stage was T1-T3 N0M0, with diameters of about 4.2 to 10 cm.

General study points: Among the pair types, tumor region pairs showed more overlap than tumor-adjacent and tumor-blood pairs.

Bulk tissue was left unsorted, and RNA and DNA were co-extracted from approximately 20-30 mg of it. Primary liver carcinoma in the patients was surgically resected. Tumors were each sampled at five separate regions. Germline V gene sequence: CDR1 LGHNA, CDR2 YNFKEQ. V lost 4 bases and J 11 bases, leaving 20 bases between the germline ends. This CDR3 has 14 amino acids. The template, around 540 ng total RNA, yielded TCR beta cDNA made with a constant-region primer. Slightly modified ARM-PCR with three nested multiplex PCR rounds yielded TCR beta libraries. Both of the initial two PCR rounds ran for about 11 cycles and employed TRBV1-TRBV30 forward primers alongside a C-beta reverse primer. TCRdb independently ran MiXCR on the multiplex PCR reads; one entry per CDR3 protein. The sample contains 100,000 to 120,000 distinct CDR3 sequences, approximately 78% of which appear only once.

Sequenced sample: liver tumor tissue from sampling region 3. Subset specified: tumor region T3, left-lateral pole. The chain links TRBV4-2 to TRBJ1-2; no definite D call. This receptor was obtained from a man aged 40-50 years with primary liver carcinoma and hepatitis B virus infection. The CDR3 nucleotides are TGTGCCAGCAGCCCTTTAGAAGGGAACTATAGTTACACCTTC. Its translation: CASSPLEGNYSYTF.